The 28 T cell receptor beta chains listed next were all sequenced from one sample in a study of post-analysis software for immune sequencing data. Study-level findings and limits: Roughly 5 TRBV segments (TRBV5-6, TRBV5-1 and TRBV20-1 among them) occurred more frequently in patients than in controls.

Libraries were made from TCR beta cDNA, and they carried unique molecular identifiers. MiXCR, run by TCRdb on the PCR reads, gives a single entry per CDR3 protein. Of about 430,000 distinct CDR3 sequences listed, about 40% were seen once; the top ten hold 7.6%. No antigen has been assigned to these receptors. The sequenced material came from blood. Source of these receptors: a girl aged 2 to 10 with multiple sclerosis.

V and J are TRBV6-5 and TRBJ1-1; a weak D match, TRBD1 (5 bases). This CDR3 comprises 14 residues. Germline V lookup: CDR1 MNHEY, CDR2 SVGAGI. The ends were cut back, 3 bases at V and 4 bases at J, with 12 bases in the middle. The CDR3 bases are TGTGCCAGCAGTTATAGGCAGGGAAGCACTGAAGCTTTCTTT. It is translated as CASSYRQGSTEAFF.

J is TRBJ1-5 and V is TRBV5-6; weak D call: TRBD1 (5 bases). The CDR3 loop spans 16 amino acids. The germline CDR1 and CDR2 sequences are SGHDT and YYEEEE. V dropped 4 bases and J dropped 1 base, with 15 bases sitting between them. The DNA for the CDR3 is TGTGCCAGCAGCGGGCAGGCGAGGGGCAGCAATCAGCCCCAGCATTTT. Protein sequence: CASSGQARGSNQPQHF.

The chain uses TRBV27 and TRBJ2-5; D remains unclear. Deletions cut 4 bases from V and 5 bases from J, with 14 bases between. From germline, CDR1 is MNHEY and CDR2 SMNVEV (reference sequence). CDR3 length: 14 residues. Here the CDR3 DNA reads TGTGCCAGCAGTTACGGCCTCGACCGGGAGACCCAGTACTTC. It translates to CASSYGLDRETQYF.

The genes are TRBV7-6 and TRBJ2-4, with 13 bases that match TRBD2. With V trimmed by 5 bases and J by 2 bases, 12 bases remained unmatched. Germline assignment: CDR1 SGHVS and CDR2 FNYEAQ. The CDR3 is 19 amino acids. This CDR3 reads CASSPDPRLAGGTKNIQYF. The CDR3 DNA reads TGTGCCAGCAGCCCCGACCCCCGACTAGCGGGAGGAACCAAAAACATTCAGTACTTC.

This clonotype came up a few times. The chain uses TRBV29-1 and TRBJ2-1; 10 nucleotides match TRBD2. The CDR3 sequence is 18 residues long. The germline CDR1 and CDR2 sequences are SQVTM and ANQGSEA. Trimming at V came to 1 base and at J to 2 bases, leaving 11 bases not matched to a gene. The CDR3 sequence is CSVEAVSVSGRAYNEQFF. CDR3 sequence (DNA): TGCAGCGTTGAAGCGGTTTCGGTCAGCGGGAGGGCCTACAATGAGCAGTTCTTC.

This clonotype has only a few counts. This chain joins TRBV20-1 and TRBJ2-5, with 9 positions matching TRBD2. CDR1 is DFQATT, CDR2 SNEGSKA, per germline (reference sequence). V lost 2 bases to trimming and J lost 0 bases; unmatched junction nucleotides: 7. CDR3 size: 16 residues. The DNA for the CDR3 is TGCAGTGCTAGAAGGGGTCGACTAGCGGACCAAGAGACCCAGTACTTC. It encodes CSARRGRLADQETQYF.

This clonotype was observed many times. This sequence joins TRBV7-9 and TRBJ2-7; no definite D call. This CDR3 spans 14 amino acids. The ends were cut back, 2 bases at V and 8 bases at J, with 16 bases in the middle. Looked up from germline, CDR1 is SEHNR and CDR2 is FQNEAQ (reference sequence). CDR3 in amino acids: CASSLYGDPNQQYF. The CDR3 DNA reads TGTGCCAGCAGCTTATACGGAGACCCGAACCAGCAGTACTTC.

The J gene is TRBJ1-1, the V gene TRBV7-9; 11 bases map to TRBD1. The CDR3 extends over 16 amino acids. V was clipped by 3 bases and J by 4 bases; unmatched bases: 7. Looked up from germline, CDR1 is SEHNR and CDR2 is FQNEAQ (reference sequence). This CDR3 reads CASSFPDRGLVTEAFF. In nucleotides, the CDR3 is TGTGCCAGCAGCTTCCCGGACAGGGGGCTGGTCACTGAAGCTTTCTTT.

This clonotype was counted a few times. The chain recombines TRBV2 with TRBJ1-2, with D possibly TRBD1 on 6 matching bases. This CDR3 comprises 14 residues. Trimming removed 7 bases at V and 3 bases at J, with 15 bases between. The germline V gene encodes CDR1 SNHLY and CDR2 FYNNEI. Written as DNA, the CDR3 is TGTGCCAGCACCGAGTCAGGGGCAGACTATGGCTACACCTTC. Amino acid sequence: CASTESGADYGYTF.

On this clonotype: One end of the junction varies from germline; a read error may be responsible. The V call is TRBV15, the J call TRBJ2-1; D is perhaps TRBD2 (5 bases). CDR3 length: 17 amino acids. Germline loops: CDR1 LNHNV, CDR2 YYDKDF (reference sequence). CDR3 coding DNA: TGTGCCACCAGCAGAGATCCGGCGGGCTTTTCCTCCAATGAGCAGTTCTTC. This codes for CATSRDPAGFSSNEQFF.

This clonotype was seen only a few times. The CDR3 sequence: CASSYERGTDTQYF. The CDR3 bases are TGTGCCAGCAGTTACGAACGGGGCACAGATACGCAGTATTTT. The gene calls are TRBV6-5 and TRBJ2-3, with unresolved D. Germline V lookup: CDR1 MNHEY, CDR2 SVGAGI. There are 14 residues in the CDR3. The ends were cut back, 2 bases at V and 1 base at J, with 7 bases in the middle.

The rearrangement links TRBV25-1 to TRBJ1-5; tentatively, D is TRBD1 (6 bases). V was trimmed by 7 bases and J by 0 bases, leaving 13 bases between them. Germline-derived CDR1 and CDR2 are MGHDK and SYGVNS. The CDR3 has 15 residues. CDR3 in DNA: TGTGCCAGCACCCCGGACAGCGATAGCAATCAGCCCCAGCATTTT. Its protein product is CASTPDSDSNQPQHF.

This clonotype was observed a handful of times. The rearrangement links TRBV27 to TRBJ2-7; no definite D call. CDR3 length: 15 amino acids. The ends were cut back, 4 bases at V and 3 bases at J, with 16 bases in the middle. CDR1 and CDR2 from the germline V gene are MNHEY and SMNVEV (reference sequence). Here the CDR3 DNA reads TGTGCCAGCAGTTCCCGCGCAGGATTTTTCTACGAGCAGTACTTC. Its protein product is CASSSRAGFFYEQYF.

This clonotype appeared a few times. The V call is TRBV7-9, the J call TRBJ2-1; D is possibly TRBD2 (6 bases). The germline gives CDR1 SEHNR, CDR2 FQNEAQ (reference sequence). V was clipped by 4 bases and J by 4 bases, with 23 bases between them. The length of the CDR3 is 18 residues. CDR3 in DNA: TGTGCCAGCAGCTCAGGAGGGATGTCGGTAGTCGGGTACAATGAGCAGTTCTTC. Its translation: CASSSGGMSVVGYNEQFF.

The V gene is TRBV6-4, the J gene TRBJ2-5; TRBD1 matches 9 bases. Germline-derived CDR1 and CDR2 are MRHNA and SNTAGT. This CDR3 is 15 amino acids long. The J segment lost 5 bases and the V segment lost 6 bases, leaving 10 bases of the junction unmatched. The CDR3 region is CASSQHRGLGETQYF. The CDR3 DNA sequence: TGTGCCAGCAGCCAACACAGGGGGCTGGGCGAGACCCAGTACTTC.

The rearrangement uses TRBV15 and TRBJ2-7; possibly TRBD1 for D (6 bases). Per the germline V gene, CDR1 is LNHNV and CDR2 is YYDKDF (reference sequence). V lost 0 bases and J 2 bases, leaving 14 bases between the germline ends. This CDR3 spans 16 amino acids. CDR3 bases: TGTGCCACCAGCAGAGATGAATGGGGACAAGCCTACGAGCAGTACTTC. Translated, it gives CATSRDEWGQAYEQYF.

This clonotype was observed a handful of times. The CDR3 region is CASSPWRGGPTDTQYF. CDR3 sequence (DNA): TGTGCCAGCAGCCCATGGCGGGGGGGCCCCACAGATACGCAGTATTTT. This chain uses TRBV7-9 with TRBJ2-3, with 9 bases identical to TRBD2. Germline CDR1 SEHNR, CDR2 FQNEAQ (reference sequence). Trimming cost V 5 bases and J 2 bases; bases outside gene matches: 8. The CDR3 runs to 16 residues.

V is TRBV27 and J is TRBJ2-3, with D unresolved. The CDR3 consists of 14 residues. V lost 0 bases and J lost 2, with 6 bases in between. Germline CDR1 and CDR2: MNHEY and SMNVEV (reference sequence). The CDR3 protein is CASSLSRITDTQYF. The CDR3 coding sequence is TGTGCCAGCAGTTTATCCCGAATCACAGATACGCAGTATTTT.

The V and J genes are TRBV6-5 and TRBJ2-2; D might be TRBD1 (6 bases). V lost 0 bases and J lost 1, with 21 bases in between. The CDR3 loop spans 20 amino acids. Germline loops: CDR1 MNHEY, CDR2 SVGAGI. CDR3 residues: CASSYSGLGNLQGNTGELFF. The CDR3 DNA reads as TGTGCCAGCAGTTACTCGGGTTTGGGTAATCTACAGGGGAACACCGGGGAGCTGTTTTTT.

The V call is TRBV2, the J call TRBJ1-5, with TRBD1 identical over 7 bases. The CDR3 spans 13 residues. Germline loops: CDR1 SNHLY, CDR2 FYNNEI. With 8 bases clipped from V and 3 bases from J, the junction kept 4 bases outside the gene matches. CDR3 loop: CASLDRANQPQHF. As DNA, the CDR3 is TGTGCCAGCCTCGACAGGGCCAATCAGCCCCAGCATTTT.

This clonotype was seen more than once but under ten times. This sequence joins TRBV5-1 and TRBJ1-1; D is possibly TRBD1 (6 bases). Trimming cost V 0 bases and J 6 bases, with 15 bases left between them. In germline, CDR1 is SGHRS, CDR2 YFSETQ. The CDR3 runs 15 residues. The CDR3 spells CASSLVGADVAEAFF. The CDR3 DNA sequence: TGCGCCAGCAGCTTGGTGGGGGCGGACGTCGCTGAAGCTTTCTTT.

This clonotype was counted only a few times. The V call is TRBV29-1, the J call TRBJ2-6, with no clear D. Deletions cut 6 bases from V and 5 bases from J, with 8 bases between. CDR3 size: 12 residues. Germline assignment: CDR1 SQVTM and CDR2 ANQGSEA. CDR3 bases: TGCAGCGTAGGTTTTAGGGCCAACGTCCTGACTTTC. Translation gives CSVGFRANVLTF.

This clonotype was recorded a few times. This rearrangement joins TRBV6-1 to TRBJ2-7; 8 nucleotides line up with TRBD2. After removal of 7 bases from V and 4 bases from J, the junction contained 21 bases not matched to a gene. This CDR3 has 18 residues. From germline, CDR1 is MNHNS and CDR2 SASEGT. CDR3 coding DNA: TGTGCCAGCACCCTTGGGTGGAGCGGGGGCGCCTTGGGGTACGAGCAGTACTTC. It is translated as CASTLGWSGGALGYEQYF.

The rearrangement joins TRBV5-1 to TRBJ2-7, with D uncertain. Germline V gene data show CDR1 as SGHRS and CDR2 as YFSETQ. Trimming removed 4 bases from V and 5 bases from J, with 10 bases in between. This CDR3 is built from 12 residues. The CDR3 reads CASSELGNEQYF. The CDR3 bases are TGCGCCAGCAGCGAATTGGGGAACGAGCAGTACTTC.

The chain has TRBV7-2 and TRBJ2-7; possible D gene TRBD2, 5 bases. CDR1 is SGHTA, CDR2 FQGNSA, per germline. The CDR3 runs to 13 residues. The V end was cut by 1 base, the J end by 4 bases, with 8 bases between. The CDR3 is CASSLGREYEQYF. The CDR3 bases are TGTGCCAGCAGCTTAGGTCGGGAATACGAGCAGTACTTC.

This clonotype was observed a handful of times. The DNA of the CDR3 is TGCAGCGTTGAGCCAGTAAACTTGGGCAATGAGCAGTTCTTC. Translating gives CSVEPVNLGNEQFF. The chain links TRBV29-1 to TRBJ2-1; D not certain. Germline V gives CDR1 SQVTM, CDR2 ANQGSEA. The ends were cut back, 3 bases at V and 6 bases at J, with 15 bases in the middle. The CDR3 extends over 14 amino acids.

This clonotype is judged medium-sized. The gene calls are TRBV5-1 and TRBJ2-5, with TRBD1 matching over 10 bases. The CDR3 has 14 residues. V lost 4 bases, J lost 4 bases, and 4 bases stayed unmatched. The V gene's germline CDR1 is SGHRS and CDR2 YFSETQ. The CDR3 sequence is CASSTGQGRETQYF. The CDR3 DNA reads TGCGCCAGCAGCACGGGACAGGGGCGAGAGACCCAGTACTTC. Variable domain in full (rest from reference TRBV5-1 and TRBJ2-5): KAGVTQTPRYLIKTRGQQVTLSCSPISGHRSVSWYQQTPGQGLQFLFEYFSETQRNKGNFPGRFSGRQFSNSRSEMNVSTLELGDSALYLCASSTGQGRETQYFGPGTRLLVL.

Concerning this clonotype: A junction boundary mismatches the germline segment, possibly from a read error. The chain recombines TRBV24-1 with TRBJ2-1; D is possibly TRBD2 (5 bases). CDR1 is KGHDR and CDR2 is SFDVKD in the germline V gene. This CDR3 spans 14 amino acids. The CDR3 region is CATAEGGSSNEQFF. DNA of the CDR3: TGTGCCACCGCGGAAGGAGGTTCCTCCAATGAGCAGTTCTTC.